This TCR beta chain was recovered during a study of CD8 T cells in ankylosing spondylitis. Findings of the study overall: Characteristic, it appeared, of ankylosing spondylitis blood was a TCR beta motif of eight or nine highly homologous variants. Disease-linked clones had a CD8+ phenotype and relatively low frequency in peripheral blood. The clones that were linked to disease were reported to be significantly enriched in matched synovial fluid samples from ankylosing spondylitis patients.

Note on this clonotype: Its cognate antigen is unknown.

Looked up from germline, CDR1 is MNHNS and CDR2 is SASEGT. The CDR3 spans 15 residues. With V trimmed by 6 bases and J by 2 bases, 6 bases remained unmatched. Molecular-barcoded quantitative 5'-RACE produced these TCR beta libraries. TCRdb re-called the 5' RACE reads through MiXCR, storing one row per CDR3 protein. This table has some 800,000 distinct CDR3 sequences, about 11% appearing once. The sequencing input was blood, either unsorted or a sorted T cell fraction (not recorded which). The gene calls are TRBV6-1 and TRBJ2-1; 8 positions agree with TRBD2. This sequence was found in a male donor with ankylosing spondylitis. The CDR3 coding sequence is TGTGCCAGCAGGCCAGCGGGGGCCGCCTACAATGAGCAGTTCTTC. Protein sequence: CASRPAGAAYNEQFF.